This TCR beta chain came from a study of neurological immune-mediated disorders. Findings and limits, study-wide: HTLV-1-associated myelopathy ranked highest for TCR clonal expansion and multiple sclerosis lowest, beneath healthy controls.

Volunteers from a blood bank in Maryland, USA, made up the healthy controls. At least ten counts were recorded for this clonotype. What it binds is not known. Per the germline V gene, CDR1 is SGDLS and CDR2 is YYNGEE. V shed 4 bases and J shed 3 bases, with 17 bases lying between them. The CDR3 is 15 amino acids. The making of cDNA relied on 5'RACE with 10-nucleotide random UMIs. TCRdb reanalysed the 5' RACE reads using MiXCR and keeps one entry per CDR3 protein. In the table there are 80,000 or so distinct CDR3 sequences, roughly 9% of which are singletons. The sequencing sample was made of PBMCs. The V gene is TRBV9, the J gene TRBJ2-7; weak D call: TRBD1 (5 bases). This receptor was taken from a man aged 45-65 years in good health. This chain's CDR3 is CASSQEAGPFYEQYF. CDR3 DNA sequence: TGTGCCAGCAGCCAAGAGGCAGGGCCATTCTACGAGCAGTACTTC.